This TCR beta chain was sequenced for a study of T cell clonotyping in hematopoietic cell transplantation. Time point defined: recipient sample about 28 days before transplant, after cytoreduction. Blood collection times were about day -28 and days 30, 100, 180 posttransplant. Study observations and caveats: No sorting was done, leaving CD4 and CD8 contributions mixed.

The data were produced by immunoSEQ multiplex PCR, yet TCRdb's version contains in-frame clones alone and is incomplete. The sample gives approximately 9,300 clones, about nine tenths of which show up once; more than 13% is in the top ten. Note on this clone: Its antigen is still unknown.

With 5 bases removed from V and 8 bases from J, the gap between germline ends came to 25 bases. Germline V CDR1 and CDR2: SGHTA, FQGNSA. CDR3 length: 17 amino acids. The clonotype comes from a woman in her forties or fifties with chronic myeloid leukemia. Some clones in this sample may be carry-over from other donors' samples. The sequencing used peripheral blood mononuclear cells, collected before stem cell transplant. The J gene is TRBJ2-1, the V gene TRBV7-2; D is perhaps TRBD2 (5 bases). CDR3 amino acids: CASSQYWSGDLPHEQFF. CDR3 nucleotide sequence: TGTGCCAGCAGCCAATACTGGAGCGGTGACCTCCCCCATGAGCAGTTCTTC.